This T cell receptor (beta chain) was obtained from a study of control samples from healthy donors and cancer patients (dated by TCRdb to 2018 to 2021). Libraries were built with the immunoSEQ multiplex PCR assay. TCRdb re-hosts the immuneACCESS table, in-frame sequences only. Its copies lack some clones; in the studies checked, an unresolved V gene accounts for under half of them, and the cause for the rest is not known. This sample gives 120,000 to 150,000 clones in total; around 90% of them show up just once. Approximately 2.9% of the sample belongs to the ten largest clones. Notes on this clone: The antigen it recognizes is unknown. Base qualities are not recorded, but no much larger clone differs from it by a single base.

Clipping removes 6 bases from V and 0 bases from J, with 4 as the unmatched junction base count. The CDR3 spans 15 residues, from the cysteine through the phenylalanine. Only the CDR3 part of the read is kept: 45 bases, read in frame from the first base. CDR1 and CDR2 (LNHDA, SQIVND) derive from the germline V gene (reference sequence). This chain is built from TRBV19 and TRBJ2-1; the central 8 bases match TRBD2. Sequencing was performed on blood. The clonotype originates from a man aged 25 to 45 in good health. The CDR3 amino acid sequence is: CASRKAGVSYNEQFF. The nucleotide sequence reads as follows: TGTGCCAGTAGGAAAGCGGGGGTCTCCTACAATGAGCAGTTCTTC.